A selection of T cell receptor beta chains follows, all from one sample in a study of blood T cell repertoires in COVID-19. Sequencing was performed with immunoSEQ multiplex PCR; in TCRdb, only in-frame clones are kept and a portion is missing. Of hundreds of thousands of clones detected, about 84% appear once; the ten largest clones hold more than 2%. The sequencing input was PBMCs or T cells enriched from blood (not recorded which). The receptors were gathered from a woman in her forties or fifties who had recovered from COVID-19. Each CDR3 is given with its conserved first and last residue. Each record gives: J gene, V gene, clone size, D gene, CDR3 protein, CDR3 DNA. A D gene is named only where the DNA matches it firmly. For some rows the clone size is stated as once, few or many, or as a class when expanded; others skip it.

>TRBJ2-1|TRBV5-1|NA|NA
CASSLFQNEQFF
TGCGCCAGCAGCTTATTTCAAAATGAGCAGTTCTTC
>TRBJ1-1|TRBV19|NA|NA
CASSIVGRAAEAFF
TGTGCCAGTAGTATAGTGGGCAGGGCGGCTGAAGCTTTCTTT
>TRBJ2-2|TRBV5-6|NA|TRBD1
CASSLGSQGANGELFF
TGTGCCAGCAGCTTGGGATCACAGGGGGCCAACGGGGAGCTGTTTTTT
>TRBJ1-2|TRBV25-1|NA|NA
CASSEFAGGVYGYTF
TGTGCCAGCAGTGAATTTGCGGGGGGCGTCTATGGCTACACCTTC
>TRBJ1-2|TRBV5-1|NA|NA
CASSLSGEANYGYTF
TGCGCCAGCAGCTTGTCAGGGGAAGCTAACTATGGCTACACCTTC
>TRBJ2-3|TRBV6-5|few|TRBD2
CASSLLAGAGDTQYF
TGTGCCAGCAGTCTGCTAGCGGGGGCGGGAGATACGCAGTATTTT
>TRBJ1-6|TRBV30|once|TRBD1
CAWNTRGTENNSPLHF
TGTGCCTGGAATACCCGCGGGACAGAGAATAATTCACCCCTCCACTTT
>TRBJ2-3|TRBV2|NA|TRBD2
CASSRLAGTDTQYF
TGTGCCAGCAGTAGGCTAGCGGGAACAGATACGCAGTATTTT
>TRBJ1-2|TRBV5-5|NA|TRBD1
CASTRPGGYGYTF
TGTGCCAGCACCCGACCAGGGGGCTACGGCTACACCTTC
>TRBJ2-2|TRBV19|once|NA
CASSAGSYTGELFF
TGTGCCAGTAGTGCCGGGAGTTACACCGGGGAGCTGTTTTTT
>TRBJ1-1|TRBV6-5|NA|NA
CASTTRALNTEAFF
TGTGCCAGCACCACGAGGGCCTTAAACACTGAAGCTTTCTTT